The 4 T cell receptor beta chains presented below share a single source sample, sequenced in a study of cytotoxic CD8 clonotypes in ibrutinib-treated CLL. Measured with immunoSEQ multiplex PCR; TCRdb has only the in-frame clones, and not every one. The sample holds approximately 45,000 clones; about two thirds are singletons and the top ten take 9.5% to 15%. Material: PBMCs, obtained after 12 months of ibrutinib treatment. The receptors originated from a human donor with chronic lymphocytic leukemia.

The chain uses TRBV7-3 and TRBJ2-5; 8 positions agree with TRBD2. Per germline, CDR1 SGHTA and CDR2 FQGTGA. This CDR3 contains 15 residues. After removal of 6 bases from V and 4 bases from J, the junction contained 10 bases not matched to a gene. The chain's CDR3 is CASSPTGGPGETQYF. The CDR3, as DNA: TGTGCCAGCAGTCCAACGGGGGGGCCAGGAGAGACCCAGTACTTC. Full variable domain (outside the CDR3, taken from reference TRBV7-3 and TRBJ2-5): GAGVSQTPSNKVTEKGKYVELRCDPISGHTALYWYRQSLGQGPEFLIYFQGTGAADDSGLPNDRFFAVRPEGSVSTLKIQRTERGDSAVYLCASSPTGGPGETQYFGPGTRLLVL.

The sample holds one count of this clone. This sequence joins TRBV13 and TRBJ2-7, with D possibly TRBD2 on 5 matching bases. CDR1 is PRHDT, CDR2 FYEKMQ, per germline (reference sequence). V was pared by 5 bases and J by 4 bases, with 12 bases between. There are 13 residues in the CDR3. The CDR3 loop reads CASSKRLMYEQYF. The CDR3 DNA sequence: TGTGCCAGCAGCAAAAGACTAATGTACGAGCAGTACTTC.

This chain connects TRBV10-1 to TRBJ2-2; D is unclear. Deletions cut 1 base from V and 0 bases from J, with 9 bases between. CDR3 length equals 16 residues. Germline CDR1 reads WNHNN; CDR2 reads SYGVQD (reference sequence). CDR3 bases: TGCGCCAGCAGTGAGTTACTAACACCGAACACCGGGGAGCTGTTTTTT. This encodes CASSELLTPNTGELFF.

The V gene is TRBV27, the J gene TRBJ1-1; D is uncertain. Germline assignment: CDR1 MNHEY and CDR2 SMNVEV (reference sequence). The CDR3 loop spans 13 amino acids. V was shortened by 3 bases and J by 0 bases, with 5 bases between the two germline ends. CDR3 loop: CASSFTVNTEAFF. The CDR3 DNA reads as TGTGCCAGCAGTTTTACAGTGAACACTGAAGCTTTCTTT.